This TCR beta chain was identified during a study of T cell repertoires in ileal Crohn's disease. The assay was immunoSEQ multiplex PCR, and TCRdb's table has in-frame clones only and misses some. The sample lists around 8,100 clones, about four fifths occurring once. The CDR3 loop spans 14 amino acids. Germline V gene data show CDR1 as SGHAT and CDR2 as FQNNGV. Trimming took off 1 base at V and 2 bases at J, with 9 bases between the two ends. Patients were adults with ileal or ileocolonic Crohn's disease needing resection. The rearrangement uses TRBV11-2 and TRBJ2-7; D remains ambiguous. The sequencing sample was made of ileal tissue. This receptor was taken from an adult with Crohn's disease. The CDR3 sequence is CASSLGLATYEQYF. CDR3 DNA sequence: TGTGCCAGCAGCTTAGGACTGGCTACCTACGAGCAGTACTTC.